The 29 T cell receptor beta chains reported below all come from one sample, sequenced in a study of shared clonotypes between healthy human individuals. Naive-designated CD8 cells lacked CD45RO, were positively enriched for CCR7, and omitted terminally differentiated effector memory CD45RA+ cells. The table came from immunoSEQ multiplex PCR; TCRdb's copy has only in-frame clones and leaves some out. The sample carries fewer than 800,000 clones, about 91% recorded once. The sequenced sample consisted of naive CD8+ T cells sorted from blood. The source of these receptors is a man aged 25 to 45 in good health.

CDR3 residues: CASSQGKSSYEQYF. The CDR3 DNA reads as TGTGCCAGCAGCCAAGGGAAGAGCTCCTACGAGCAGTACTTC. The genes are TRBV6-1 and TRBJ2-7; D call uncertain. CDR1 is MNHNS and CDR2 is SASEGT in the germline V gene. The ends were cut back, 6 bases at V and 0 bases at J, with 12 bases in the middle. The CDR3 runs to 14 residues.

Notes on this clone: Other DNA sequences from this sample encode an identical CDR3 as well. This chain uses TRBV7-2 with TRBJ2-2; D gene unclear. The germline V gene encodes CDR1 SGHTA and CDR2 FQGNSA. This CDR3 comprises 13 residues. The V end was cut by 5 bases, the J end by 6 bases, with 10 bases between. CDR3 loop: CASSLGGAGELFF. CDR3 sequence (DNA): TGTGCCAGCAGCCTGGGTGGGGCCGGGGAGCTGTTTTTT.

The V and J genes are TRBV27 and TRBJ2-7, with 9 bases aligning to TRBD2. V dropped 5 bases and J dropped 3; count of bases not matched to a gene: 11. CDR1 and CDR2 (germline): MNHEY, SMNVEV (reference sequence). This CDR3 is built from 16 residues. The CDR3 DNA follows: TGTGCCAGCAGTCGAGCACCTAGCGGGACGGGCTACGAGCAGTACTTC. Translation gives CASSRAPSGTGYEQYF.

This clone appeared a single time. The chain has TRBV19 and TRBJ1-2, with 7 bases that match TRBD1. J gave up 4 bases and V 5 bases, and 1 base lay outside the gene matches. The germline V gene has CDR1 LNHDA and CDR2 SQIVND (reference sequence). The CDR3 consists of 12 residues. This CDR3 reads CASSGDSYGYTF. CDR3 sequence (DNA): TGTGCCAGTAGTGGGGACAGCTATGGCTACACCTTC.

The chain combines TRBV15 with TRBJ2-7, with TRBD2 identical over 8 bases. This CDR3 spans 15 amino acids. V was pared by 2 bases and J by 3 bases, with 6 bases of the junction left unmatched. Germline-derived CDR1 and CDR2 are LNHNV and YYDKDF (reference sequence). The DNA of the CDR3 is TGTGCCACCAGCAGATTAACCGGGACTAGCTACGAGCAGTACTTC. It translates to CATSRLTGTSYEQYF.

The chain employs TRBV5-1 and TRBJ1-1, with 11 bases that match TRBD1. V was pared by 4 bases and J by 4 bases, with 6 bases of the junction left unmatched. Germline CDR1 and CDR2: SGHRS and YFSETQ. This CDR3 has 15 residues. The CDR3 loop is CASSQGQGASTEAFF. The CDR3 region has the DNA TGCGCCAGCAGCCAAGGACAGGGGGCCAGCACTGAAGCTTTCTTT.

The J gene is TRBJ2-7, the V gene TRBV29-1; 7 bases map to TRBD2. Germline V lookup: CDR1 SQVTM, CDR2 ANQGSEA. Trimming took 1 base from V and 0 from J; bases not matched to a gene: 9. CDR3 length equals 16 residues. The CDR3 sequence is CSVEAREGLRSYEQYF. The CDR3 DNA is TGCAGCGTTGAAGCAAGGGAGGGGCTCCGCTCCTACGAGCAGTACTTC.

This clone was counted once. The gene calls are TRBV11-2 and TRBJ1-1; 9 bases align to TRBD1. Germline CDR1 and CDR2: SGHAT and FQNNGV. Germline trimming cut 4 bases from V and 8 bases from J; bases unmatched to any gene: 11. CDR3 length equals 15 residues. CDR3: CASSSVAQGAGEAFF. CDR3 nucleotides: TGTGCCAGCAGCTCAGTAGCACAGGGGGCAGGGGAAGCTTTCTTT.

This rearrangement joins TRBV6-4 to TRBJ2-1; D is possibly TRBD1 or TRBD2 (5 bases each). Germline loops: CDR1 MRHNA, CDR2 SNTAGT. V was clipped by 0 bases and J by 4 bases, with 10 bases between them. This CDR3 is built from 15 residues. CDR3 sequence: CASSDSPGGYNEQFF. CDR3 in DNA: TGTGCCAGCAGTGACTCTCCTGGGGGATACAATGAGCAGTTCTTC.

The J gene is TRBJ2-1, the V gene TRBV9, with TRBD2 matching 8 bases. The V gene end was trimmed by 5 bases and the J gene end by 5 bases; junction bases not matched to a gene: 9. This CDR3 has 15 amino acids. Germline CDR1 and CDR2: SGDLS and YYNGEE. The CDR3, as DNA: TGTGCCAGCAGTGAAACCGGGACTAGTAACAATGAGCAGTTCTTC. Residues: CASSETGTSNNEQFF. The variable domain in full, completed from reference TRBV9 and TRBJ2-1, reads DSGVTQTPKHLITATGQRVTLRCSPRSGDLSVYWYQQSLDQGLQFLIQYYNGEERAKGNILERFSAQQFPDLHSELNLSSLELGDSALYFCASSETGTSNNEQFFGPGTRLTVL.

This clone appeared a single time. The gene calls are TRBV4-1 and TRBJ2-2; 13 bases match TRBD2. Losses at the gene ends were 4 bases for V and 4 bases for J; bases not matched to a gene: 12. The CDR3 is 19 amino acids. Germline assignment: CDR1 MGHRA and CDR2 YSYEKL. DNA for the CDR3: TGCGCCAGCAGCCCCCTGGGACGAGGGACTAGCGGGGCCACCGGGGAGCTGTTTTTT. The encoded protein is CASSPLGRGTSGATGELFF.

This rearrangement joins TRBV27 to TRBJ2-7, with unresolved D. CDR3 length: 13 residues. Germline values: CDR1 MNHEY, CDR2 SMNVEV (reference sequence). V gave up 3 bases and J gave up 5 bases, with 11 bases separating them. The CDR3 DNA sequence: TGTGCCAGCAGTTTTAGTGGTAGCCACGAGCAGTACTTC. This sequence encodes CASSFSGSHEQYF.

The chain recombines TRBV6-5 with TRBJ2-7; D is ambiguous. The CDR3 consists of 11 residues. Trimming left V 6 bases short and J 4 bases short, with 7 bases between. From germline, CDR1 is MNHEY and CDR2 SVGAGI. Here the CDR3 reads CASRSGYEQYF. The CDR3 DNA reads TGTGCCAGCAGGTCCGGGTACGAGCAGTACTTC.

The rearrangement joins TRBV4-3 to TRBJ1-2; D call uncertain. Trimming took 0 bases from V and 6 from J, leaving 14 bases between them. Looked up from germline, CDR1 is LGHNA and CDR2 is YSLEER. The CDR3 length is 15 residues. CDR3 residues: CASSQDGGTGNGYTF. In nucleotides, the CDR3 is TGCGCCAGCAGCCAAGATGGTGGCACCGGCAATGGCTACACCTTC.

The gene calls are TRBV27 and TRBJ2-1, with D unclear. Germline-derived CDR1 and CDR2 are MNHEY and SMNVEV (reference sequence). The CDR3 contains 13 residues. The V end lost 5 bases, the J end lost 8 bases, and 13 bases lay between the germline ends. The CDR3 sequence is CASSVPPLYEQFF. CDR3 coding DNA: TGTGCCAGCAGTGTACCCCCTTTATATGAGCAGTTCTTC.

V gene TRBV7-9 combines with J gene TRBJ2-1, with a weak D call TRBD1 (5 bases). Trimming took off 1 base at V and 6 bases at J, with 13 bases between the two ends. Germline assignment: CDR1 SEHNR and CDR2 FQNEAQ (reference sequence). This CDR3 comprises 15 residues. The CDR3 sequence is CASSLDAGPANEQFF. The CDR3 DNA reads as TGTGCCAGCAGCTTAGACGCAGGGCCGGCCAATGAGCAGTTCTTC.

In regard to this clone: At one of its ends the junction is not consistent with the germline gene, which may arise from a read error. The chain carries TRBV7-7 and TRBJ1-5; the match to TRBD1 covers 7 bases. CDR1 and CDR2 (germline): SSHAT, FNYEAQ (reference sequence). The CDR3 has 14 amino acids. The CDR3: CASSRKTGFQPQHF. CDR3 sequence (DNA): TGTGCTAGCAGCCGAAAGACAGGGTTTCAGCCCCAGCATTTT.

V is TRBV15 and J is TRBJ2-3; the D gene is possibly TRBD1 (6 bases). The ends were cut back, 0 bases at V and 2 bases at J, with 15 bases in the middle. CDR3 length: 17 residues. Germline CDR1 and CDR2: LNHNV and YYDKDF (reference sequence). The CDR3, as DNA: TGTGCCACCAGCAGAGATGCACAGGGAATATACACAGATACGCAGTATTTT. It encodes CATSRDAQGIYTDTQYF.

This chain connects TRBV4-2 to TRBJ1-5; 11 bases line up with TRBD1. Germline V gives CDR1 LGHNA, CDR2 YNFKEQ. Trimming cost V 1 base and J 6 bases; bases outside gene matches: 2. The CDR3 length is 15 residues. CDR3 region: CASSQGTGGRQPQHF. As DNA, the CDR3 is TGTGCCAGCAGCCAAGGGACAGGGGGCCGTCAGCCCCAGCATTTT.

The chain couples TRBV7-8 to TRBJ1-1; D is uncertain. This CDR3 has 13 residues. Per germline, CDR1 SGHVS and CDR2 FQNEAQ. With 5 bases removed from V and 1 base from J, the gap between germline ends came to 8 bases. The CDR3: CASSRYKNTEAFF. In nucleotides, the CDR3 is TGTGCCAGCAGCCGCTACAAGAACACTGAAGCTTTCTTT.

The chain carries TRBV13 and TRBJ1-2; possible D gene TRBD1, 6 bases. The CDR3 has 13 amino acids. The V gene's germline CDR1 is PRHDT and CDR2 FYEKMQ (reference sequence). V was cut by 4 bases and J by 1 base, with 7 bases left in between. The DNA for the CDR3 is TGTGCCAGCAGCTCACAGGGTAACTATGGCTACACCTTC. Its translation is CASSSQGNYGYTF.

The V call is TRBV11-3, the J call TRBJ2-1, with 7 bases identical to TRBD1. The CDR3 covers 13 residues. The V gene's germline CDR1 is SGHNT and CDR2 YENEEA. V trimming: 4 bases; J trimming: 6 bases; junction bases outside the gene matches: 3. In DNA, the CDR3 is TGTGCCAGCAGCTCCGGGACAGTCAATGAGCAGTTCTTC. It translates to CASSSGTVNEQFF.

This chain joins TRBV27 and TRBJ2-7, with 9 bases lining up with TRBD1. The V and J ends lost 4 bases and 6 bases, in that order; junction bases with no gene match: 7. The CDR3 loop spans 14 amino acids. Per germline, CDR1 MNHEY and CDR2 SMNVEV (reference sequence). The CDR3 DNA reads TGTGCCAGCAGTTACCGGGACAGGGTTGCCGAGCAGTACTTC. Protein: CASSYRDRVAEQYF.

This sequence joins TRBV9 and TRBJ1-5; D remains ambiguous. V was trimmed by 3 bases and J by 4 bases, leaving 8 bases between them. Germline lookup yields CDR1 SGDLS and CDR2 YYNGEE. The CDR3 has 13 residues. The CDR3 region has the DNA TGTGCCAGCAGCGCCACGGAGAATCAGCCCCAGCATTTT. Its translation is CASSATENQPQHF.

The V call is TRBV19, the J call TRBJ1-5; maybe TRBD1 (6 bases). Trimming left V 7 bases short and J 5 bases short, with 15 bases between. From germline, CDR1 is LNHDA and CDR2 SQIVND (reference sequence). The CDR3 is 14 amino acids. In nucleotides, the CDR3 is TGTGCCAGTAATGTGGCAGGGGTTGATCAGCCCCAGCATTTT. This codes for CASNVAGVDQPQHF. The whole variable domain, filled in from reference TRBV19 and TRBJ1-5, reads DGGITQSPKYLFRKEGQNVTLSCEQNLNHDAMYWYRQDPGQGLRLIYYSQIVNDFQKGDIAEGYSVSREKKESFPLTVTSAQKNPTAFYLCASNVAGVDQPQHFGDGTRLSIL.

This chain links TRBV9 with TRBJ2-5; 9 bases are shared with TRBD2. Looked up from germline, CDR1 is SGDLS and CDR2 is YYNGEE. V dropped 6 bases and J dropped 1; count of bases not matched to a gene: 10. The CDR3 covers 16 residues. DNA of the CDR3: TGTGCCAGCACCGGGGGTATAGCGGGAGCCCAAGAGACCCAGTACTTC. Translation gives CASTGGIAGAQETQYF. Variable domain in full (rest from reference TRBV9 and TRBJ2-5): DSGVTQTPKHLITATGQRVTLRCSPRSGDLSVYWYQQSLDQGLQFLIQYYNGEERAKGNILERFSAQQFPDLHSELNLSSLELGDSALYFCASTGGIAGAQETQYFGPGTRLLVL.

CDR3 in amino acids: CASRGRTSGAPYNEQFF. The CDR3, as DNA: TGTGCCAGCCGGGGGCGGACTAGCGGAGCCCCCTACAATGAGCAGTTCTTC. The V and J genes are TRBV28 and TRBJ2-1; 10 nucleotides line up with TRBD2. With 8 bases clipped from V and 2 bases from J, the junction kept 12 bases outside the gene matches. CDR3 length: 17 residues. The germline V gene has CDR1 MDHEN and CDR2 SYDVKM.

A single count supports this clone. CDR3 protein: CASSLAVGANYGYTF. The DNA for the CDR3 is TGTGCCAGCAGCTTAGCGGTTGGGGCTAACTATGGCTACACCTTC. The chain couples TRBV7-9 to TRBJ1-2; D ambiguous. The CDR3 consists of 15 residues. Trimming took off 0 bases at V and 0 bases at J, with 8 bases between the two ends. The germline V gene encodes CDR1 SEHNR and CDR2 FQNEAQ (reference sequence).

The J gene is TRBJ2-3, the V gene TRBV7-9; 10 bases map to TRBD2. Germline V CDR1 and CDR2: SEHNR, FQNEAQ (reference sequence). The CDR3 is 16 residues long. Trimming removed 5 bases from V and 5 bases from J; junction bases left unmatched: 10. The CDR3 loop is CASSPPQREGRDTQYF. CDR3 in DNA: TGTGCCAGCAGCCCTCCGCAGCGGGAGGGGAGAGATACGCAGTATTTT. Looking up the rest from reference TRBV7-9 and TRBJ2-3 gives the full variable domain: DTGVSQNPRHKITKRGQNVTFRCDPISEHNRLYWYRQTLGQGPEFLTYFQNEAQLEKSRLLSDRFSAERPKGSFSTLEIQRTEQGDSAMYLCASSPPQREGRDTQYFGPGTRLTVL.